The 32 T cell receptor beta chains below come from one sample, sequenced in a study of graft-versus-host responses after intestinal transplantation. TCRdb keeps only in-frame clones here, not all; method: immunoSEQ multiplex PCR. The data hold 95,000 to 150,000 clones, with 95% observed a single time. Their cognate antigens are unknown. The material sequenced was unstimulated CD8+ T cells sorted from spleen or lymph node cells, taken before intestinal transplant. The receptors were sampled from a human donor who received an intestinal transplant.

This chain connects TRBV23-1 to TRBJ1-1, with D perhaps TRBD1 (6 bases). TRBV23-1 is reported as an ORF; its role is uncertain. The CDR3 loop spans 14 amino acids. V shed 4 bases and J shed 1 base, with 10 bases lying between them. The CDR3 loop is CASSLGTPNTEAFF. In DNA form, the CDR3 reads TGCGCCAGCAGTCTTGGGACACCGAACACTGAAGCTTTCTTT.

V gene TRBV11-3 combines with J gene TRBJ1-1; no clear D. The CDR3 loop spans 13 amino acids. Trimming left V 5 bases short and J 5 bases short, with 12 bases between. Germline CDR1 reads SGHNT; CDR2 reads YENEEA. The CDR3 is CASSHGIHTEAFF. The CDR3 DNA is TGTGCCAGCAGCCACGGGATCCATACTGAAGCTTTCTTT.

The chain combines TRBV28 with TRBJ2-3, with D tentatively TRBD1 (7 bases). This CDR3 has 15 amino acids. Germline V gene lookup returns CDR1 MDHEN and CDR2 SYDVKM. Trimming took off 7 bases at V and 4 bases at J, with 18 bases between the two ends. The CDR3 sequence is CASTSTGEVADTQYF. The CDR3 region has the DNA TGTGCCAGCACCTCCACAGGGGAGGTAGCAGATACGCAGTATTTT.

J is TRBJ2-3 and V is TRBV27; 15 bases agree with TRBD2. The V segment lost 2 bases and the J segment 6 bases; nucleotides outside the gene matches: 18. Looked up from germline, CDR1 is MNHEY and CDR2 is SMNVEV (reference sequence). This CDR3 has 21 amino acids. For the CDR3, the DNA is TGTGCCAGCAGTTTAGGGGAGGGACAACCGGGACTAGCGGGAGGTCGGGATACGCAGTATTTT. Protein product: CASSLGEGQPGLAGGRDTQYF.

The chain combines TRBV28 with TRBJ2-2, with a tentative D call TRBD1 (6 bases). With 1 base removed from V and 3 bases from J, the gap between germline ends came to 15 bases. Germline V gene data show CDR1 as MDHEN and CDR2 as SYDVKM. The CDR3 sequence is 17 residues long. CDR3 sequence (DNA): TGTGCCAGCAGTTTATACTCAGGGGCTGAAGACACCGGGGAGCTGTTTTTT. Translating gives CASSLYSGAEDTGELFF.

The rearrangement uses TRBV4-1 and TRBJ1-1; 7 bases match TRBD1. CDR1 is MGHRA and CDR2 is YSYEKL in the germline V gene. V shed 1 base, J shed 6 bases, and the junction held 8 bases outside the gene matches. This CDR3 contains 15 residues. The CDR3 DNA reads as TGCGCCAGCAGCCAAGGCGACAGGGTCCCTGCTGAAGCTTTCTTT. Encoded protein: CASSQGDRVPAEAFF.

V usage is TRBV19 and J usage is TRBJ1-1; D is unresolved. The CDR3 length is 13 residues. The germline V gene encodes CDR1 LNHDA and CDR2 SQIVND (reference sequence). V lost 7 bases, J lost 1 base, and 10 bases lay in between. The CDR3 sequence is CASNLQENTEAFF. The CDR3 DNA reads as TGTGCCAGTAATCTCCAGGAGAACACTGAAGCTTTCTTT.

The chain is built from TRBV4-1 and TRBJ1-1; tentatively, D is TRBD1 (5 bases). CDR1 MGHRA and CDR2 YSYEKL come from the germline V gene. With 4 bases removed from V and 5 bases from J, the gap between germline ends came to 11 bases. CDR3 length: 13 residues. The DNA for the CDR3 is TGCGCCAGCAGCCCTTCAGGGAAGACTGAAGCTTTCTTT. Protein product: CASSPSGKTEAFF.

This chain joins TRBV4-3 and TRBJ1-2, with D tentatively TRBD1 (6 bases). This CDR3 is built from 16 residues. CDR1 LGHNA and CDR2 YSLEER come from the germline V gene. Trimming removed 0 bases from V and 6 bases from J, with 17 bases in between. CDR3 loop: CASSQETGALRNGYTF. In nucleotides, the CDR3 is TGCGCCAGCAGCCAAGAAACGGGGGCCCTTCGGAATGGCTACACCTTC.

The chain has TRBV6-1 and TRBJ1-1, with unresolved D. CDR1 is MNHNS and CDR2 is SASEGT in the germline V gene. This CDR3 is built from 14 residues. Trimming removed 5 bases from V and 5 bases from J, with 15 bases in between. The CDR3 bases are TGTGCCAGCAGTCCTACTCGAGCGGGGACTGAAGCTTTCTTT. It specifies CASSPTRAGTEAFF.

V is TRBV15 and J is TRBJ2-7; TRBD1 matches 10 bases. The ends lost 2 bases at V and 5 bases at J; junction bases unmatched: 9. The germline V gene encodes CDR1 LNHNV and CDR2 YYDKDF (reference sequence). This CDR3 has 16 amino acids. The CDR3 DNA is TGTGCCACCAGCAGATTCGGAGCCGGACAGGGGGACGAGCAGTACTTC. Translated: CATSRFGAGQGDEQYF. Combining the CDR3 with reference TRBV15 and TRBJ2-7 gives the whole variable domain DAMVIQNPRYQVTQFGKPVTLSCSQTLNHNVMYWYQQKSSQAPKLLFHYYDKDFNNEADTPDNFQSRRPNTSFCFLDIRSPGLGDTAMYLCATSRFGAGQGDEQYFGPGTRLTVT.

V is TRBV6-6 and J is TRBJ1-4; D is ambiguous. The length of the CDR3 is 15 residues. The germline CDR1 and CDR2 sequences are MNHNY and SVGAGI (reference sequence). V shed 6 bases and J shed 3 bases, with 14 bases lying between them. CDR3 coding DNA: TGTGCCAGCAGGGAAGGGTTTGGGGCTAATGAAAAACTGTTTTTT. Translated: CASREGFGANEKLFF.

V and J are TRBV27 and TRBJ2-1, with TRBD2 matching over 7 bases. The J segment lost 10 bases and the V segment lost 6 bases, leaving 6 bases of the junction unmatched. CDR3 length equals 12 residues. The germline CDR1 and CDR2 sequences are MNHEY and SMNVEV (reference sequence). CDR3 nucleotide sequence: TGTGCCAGCAGGCGGCCGGGGGGAGAGCAGTTCTTC. Protein: CASRRPGGEQFF.

The chain employs TRBV4-1 and TRBJ1-1; 7 nucleotides agree with TRBD1. The CDR3 length is 13 residues. CDR1 is MGHRA, CDR2 YSYEKL, per germline. Unmatched junction bases numbered 1, after V lost 4 bases and J lost 2 bases. The DNA for the CDR3 is TGCGCCAGCAGCCTAGGGGGCAACACTGAAGCTTTCTTT. It translates to CASSLGGNTEAFF.

The chain couples TRBV5-6 to TRBJ2-7; D is unresolved. V shed 1 base and J shed 0 bases, with 5 bases lying between them. Germline V lookup: CDR1 SGHDT, CDR2 YYEEEE. The CDR3 has 13 amino acids. CDR3 amino acids: CASSLLGSYEQYF. The CDR3 DNA reads as TGTGCCAGCAGCTTGCTAGGCTCCTACGAGCAGTACTTC.

This clone was picked up a small number of times. The chain employs TRBV28 and TRBJ1-4, with a weak D call TRBD1 (5 bases). Germline V lookup: CDR1 MDHEN, CDR2 SYDVKM. The CDR3 totals 15 residues. V was shortened by 6 bases and J by 6 bases, with 17 bases between the two germline ends. CDR3 protein: CASRERDGVDEKLFF. The CDR3, as DNA: TGTGCCAGCAGAGAACGGGACGGGGTGGATGAAAAACTGTTTTTT. The variable domain in full, with the rest retrieved from reference TRBV28 and TRBJ1-4, is DVKVTQSSRYLVKRTGEKVFLECVQDMDHENMFWYRQDPGLGLRLIYFSYDVKMKEKGDIPEGYSVSREKKERFSLILESASTNQTSMYLCASRERDGVDEKLFFGSGTQLSVL.

The chain couples TRBV7-9 to TRBJ1-1; D uncertain. Germline CDR1 and CDR2: SEHNR and FQNEAQ (reference sequence). The germline V and J ends were trimmed by 7 bases and 0 bases, with 12 bases remaining between them. The CDR3 covers 14 residues. Here the CDR3 DNA reads TGTGCCAGCATTCCCAGCGCGATGAACACTGAAGCTTTCTTT. It translates to CASIPSAMNTEAFF.

The chain is built from TRBV4-1 and TRBJ2-1; TRBD2 matches at 9 bases. Unmatched junction bases numbered 1, after V lost 1 base and J lost 6 bases. CDR3 length equals 14 residues. Germline assignment: CDR1 MGHRA and CDR2 YSYEKL. CDR3 protein: CASSQVSGSNEQFF. The CDR3 nucleotides are TGCGCCAGCAGCCAAGTTAGCGGGAGCAATGAGCAGTTCTTC.

For the CDR3, the DNA is TGCGCCAGCAGTGAGGACGTTAGCCTAGCCAAAAACATTCAGTACTTC. Residues: CASSEDVSLAKNIQYF. The chain recombines TRBV10-2 with TRBJ2-4; the D is unclear. Deletions cut 2 bases from V and 0 bases from J, with 11 bases between. CDR1 WSHSY and CDR2 SAAADI come from the germline V gene. This CDR3 has 16 amino acids.

This clone appeared a single time. This chain links TRBV6-1 with TRBJ1-1; D gene ambiguous. Germline-derived CDR1 and CDR2 are MNHNS and SASEGT. The V end lost 2 bases, the J end lost 1 base, and 11 bases lay between the germline ends. This CDR3 comprises 15 residues. CDR3 residues: CASSESLGRNTEAFF. CDR3 DNA sequence: TGTGCCAGCAGTGAATCACTAGGGAGGAACACTGAAGCTTTCTTT.

This clone was seen a single time. In nucleotides, the CDR3 is TGTGCCAGCAGCTCCCGACTAGCGAGAGATACGCAGTATTTT. As protein: CASSSRLARDTQYF. This rearrangement joins TRBV9 to TRBJ2-3; 8 bases map to TRBD2. V lost 4 bases, J lost 5 bases, and 6 bases stayed unmatched. The CDR3 runs 14 residues. Germline CDR1 reads SGDLS; CDR2 reads YYNGEE.

The V call is TRBV11-2, the J call TRBJ1-3; tentatively, D is TRBD1 (6 bases). The CDR3 contains 14 residues. The germline gives CDR1 SGHAT, CDR2 FQNNGV. The germline V and J ends were trimmed by 4 bases and 1 base, with 8 bases remaining between them. The CDR3 nucleotides read TGTGCCAGCAGCTACAGGGTATCTGGAAACACCATATATTTT. Its protein product is CASSYRVSGNTIYF.

The chain carries TRBV15 and TRBJ2-2; 7 nucleotides line up with TRBD1. After removal of 0 bases from V and 6 bases from J, the junction contained 1 base not matched to a gene. CDR3 length: 14 amino acids. Per the germline V gene, CDR1 is LNHNV and CDR2 is YYDKDF (reference sequence). Here the CDR3 reads CATSRDQGAGELFF. Here the CDR3 DNA reads TGTGCCACCAGCAGAGATCAGGGGGCCGGGGAGCTGTTTTTT.

In this sample, this clone turned up once. The chain couples TRBV18 to TRBJ2-5; D is ambiguous. The CDR3 is 12 residues long. Trimming took off 4 bases at V and 5 bases at J, with 8 bases between the two ends. Per germline, CDR1 KGHSH and CDR2 LQKENI. In nucleotides, the CDR3 is TGTGCCAGCTCACGGCTCGGGGAGACCCAGTACTTC. It translates to CASSRLGETQYF.

This chain uses TRBV28 with TRBJ2-7; no definite D call. V was trimmed by 1 base and J by 1 base, leaving 2 bases between them. CDR1 MDHEN and CDR2 SYDVKM come from the germline V gene. This CDR3 has 12 residues. CDR3 region: CASSLFSYEQYF. Here the CDR3 DNA reads TGTGCCAGCAGTTTATTTTCCTACGAGCAGTACTTC.

The chain couples TRBV6-5 to TRBJ2-2; 8 positions agree with TRBD2. The length of the CDR3 is 15 residues. Germline V gene lookup returns CDR1 MNHEY and CDR2 SVGAGI. With V trimmed by 6 bases and J by 6 bases, 9 bases remained unmatched. CDR3 in amino acids: CASSPGGGQAGELFF. DNA for the CDR3: TGTGCCAGCAGCCCCGGGGGGGGGCAGGCCGGGGAGCTGTTTTTT.

The genes are TRBV11-2 and TRBJ1-1; no reliable D call. This CDR3 comprises 15 residues. In germline, CDR1 is SGHAT, CDR2 FQNNGV. Trimming pared 5 bases from V and 4 bases from J, leaving 17 bases between. CDR3 in DNA: TGTGCCAGCAGCCCTCTCTTCCGGGGAGTCACTGAAGCTTTCTTT. Its protein is CASSPLFRGVTEAFF.

This clone was picked up a small number of times. The rearrangement joins TRBV7-9 to TRBJ1-3; D not resolved. Deletions cut 2 bases from V and 0 bases from J, with 5 bases between. Germline CDR1 reads SEHNR; CDR2 reads FQNEAQ (reference sequence). This CDR3 comprises 14 residues. The CDR3 loop reads CASSLTPSGNTIYF. The CDR3 coding sequence is TGTGCCAGCAGCTTAACGCCCTCTGGAAACACCATATATTTT.

This CDR3 is CASSLASGRWGYEQYF. In DNA form, the CDR3 reads TGTGCCAGCAGCTTAGCGAGCGGGAGATGGGGCTACGAGCAGTACTTC. The chain joins TRBV7-8 to TRBJ2-7; 8 bases line up with TRBD2. V lost 0 bases and J lost 3; bases outside the gene matches: 7. Germline assignment: CDR1 SGHVS and CDR2 FQNEAQ. This CDR3 has 16 residues.

This chain connects TRBV28 to TRBJ2-7; no reliable D call. CDR1 and CDR2 (germline): MDHEN, SYDVKM. Trimming took 5 bases from V and 3 from J, leaving 20 bases between them. The CDR3 spans 16 residues. This CDR3 is CASSLPPQAPFYEQYF. In DNA form, the CDR3 reads TGTGCCAGCAGTCTTCCCCCGCAGGCCCCCTTCTACGAGCAGTACTTC.

The CDR3 loop is CASSLNTGFNYGYTF. In nucleotides, the CDR3 is TGTGCCAGCAGTTTGAATACAGGATTTAACTATGGCTACACCTTC. This chain links TRBV27 with TRBJ1-2; weak D call: TRBD1 (5 bases). V lost 3 bases and J lost 1, with 12 bases in between. This CDR3 region has 15 residues. The germline CDR1 and CDR2 sequences are MNHEY and SMNVEV (reference sequence).

This rearrangement joins TRBV7-6 to TRBJ2-7; TRBD1 matches at 8 bases. The germline CDR1 and CDR2 sequences are SGHVS and FNYEAQ. This CDR3 region has 12 residues. V trimming: 11 bases; J trimming: 6 bases; junction bases outside the gene matches: 9. The chain's CDR3 is CASRTGLAEQYF. For the CDR3, the DNA is TGTGCCTCTCGGACAGGGTTGGCCGAGCAGTACTTC.